Below, 28 T cell receptor beta chains from the same sample are listed, as sequenced in a study of identical twins (dated by TCRdb to 2016 to 2018). The receptor library was made with 5' RACE. Sequencing was carried out with an Illumina HiSeq 2000. TCRdb handled the public reads itself, with Q25 trimming in fastp and clone calling in MiXCR, and kept productive beta chains. Identical CDR3 proteins give one entry, which carries the most common genes and DNA. The sample table shows 1.5 million to 2 million distinct CDR3 sequences, and around 33% are seen once. The biggest ten clones account for under 0.35% of the sample. The source material was cord blood. The receptors shown here come from a newborn girl in good health.

This clonotype was picked up a small number of times. This sequence joins TRBV20-1 and TRBJ1-2, with D unclear. Trimming cost V 3 bases and J 4 bases, with 9 bases left between them. The CDR3 is made up of 12 amino acids. CDR1 and CDR2 from the germline V gene are DFQATT and SNEGSKA (reference sequence). CDR3 region: CSASTRFYGYTF. CDR3 nucleotide sequence: TGCAGTGCTAGTACCAGATTCTATGGCTACACCTTC.

This clonotype came up a few times. J is TRBJ1-5 and V is TRBV6-6; 7 nucleotides match TRBD1. The CDR3 extends over 16 amino acids. Germline V gives CDR1 MNHNY, CDR2 SVGAGI (reference sequence). V lost 5 bases to trimming and J lost 4 bases; unmatched junction nucleotides: 11. The CDR3 nucleotides are TGTGCCAGCAGTCGAAAACGGACAGGAGGGAATCAGCCCCAGCATTTT. This encodes CASSRKRTGGNQPQHF.

There are a few counts of this clonotype. V and J are TRBV20-1 and TRBJ1-1, with unresolved D. Deletions cut 6 bases from V and 5 bases from J, with 19 bases between. CDR1 and CDR2 from the germline V gene are DFQATT and SNEGSKA (reference sequence). This CDR3 has 14 amino acids. The CDR3 here is CSATRNRGGTEAFF. In nucleotides, the CDR3 is TGCAGTGCAACCCGGAATCGGGGTGGGACTGAAGCTTTCTTT.

In this sample, this clonotype turned up many times. The chain carries TRBV6-2 or TRBV6-3 and TRBJ2-4; 12 nucleotides match TRBD2. The CDR3 runs to 16 residues. V lost 5 bases, J lost 8 bases, and 10 bases stayed unmatched. The V gene's germline CDR1 is MNHEY and CDR2 SVGEGT. CDR3 loop: CASSPTPTSGGDIQYF. The CDR3 nucleotides are TGTGCCAGCAGTCCAACTCCGACTAGCGGGGGTGACATTCAGTACTTC.

A few counts support this clonotype. DNA of the CDR3: TGCAGTGCTAGATCCCACCCTCGTAACTTCCTTCCTAGCACAGATACGCAGTATTTT. The encoded protein is CSARSHPRNFLPSTDTQYF. The chain couples TRBV20-1 to TRBJ2-3, with D unresolved. Trimming stripped 2 bases from V and 0 bases from J, with 24 bases between. This CDR3 has 19 residues. Germline CDR1 is DFQATT and CDR2 is SNEGSKA (reference sequence).

This clonotype was counted only a few times. This sequence may be a read error, since a much larger clone differs from it by one base. The chain employs TRBV29-1 and TRBJ2-7, with 12 bases fitting TRBD2. There are 13 residues in the CDR3. Germline trimming cut 6 bases from V and 7 bases from J; bases unmatched to any gene: 7. Germline-derived CDR1 and CDR2 are SQVTM and ANQGSEA. CDR3 in DNA: TGCAGCGTCATACTAGCGGGAGGTAATGAGCAGTACTTC. Residues: CSVILAGGNEQYF.

This clonotype came up a few times. The V call is TRBV4-2, the J call TRBJ2-7, with 8 bases aligning to TRBD1. V trimming: 3 bases; J trimming: 0 bases; junction bases outside the gene matches: 7. This CDR3 spans 16 amino acids. Germline lookup yields CDR1 LGHNA and CDR2 YNFKEQ. The DNA of the CDR3 is TGTGCCAGCAGCCAGTATTGGACAGGGAGCTCCTACGAGCAGTACTTC. Amino acid sequence: CASSQYWTGSSYEQYF.

This clonotype appeared a few times. The chain uses TRBV5-6 and TRBJ2-3; 8 nucleotides agree with TRBD2. J lost 0 bases, V lost 4 bases, and 10 bases had no gene match. Germline CDR1 SGHDT, CDR2 YYEEEE. There are 17 residues in the CDR3. The CDR3: CASSPGVAGYSTDTQYF. The CDR3 DNA reads as TGTGCCAGCAGCCCCGGCGTAGCGGGGTATAGCACAGATACGCAGTATTTT.

The chain recombines TRBV10-3 with TRBJ2-7; no clear D gene. The germline V gene has CDR1 ENHRY and CDR2 SYGVKD. The V gene lost 4 bases and the J gene lost 6 bases, with 13 bases spanning the gap. The CDR3 length is 13 residues. The CDR3: CAISGISRGEQYF. CDR3 bases: TGTGCCATCAGTGGCATATCTCGAGGCGAGCAGTACTTC.

This clonotype was found a few times. The J gene is TRBJ2-3, the V gene TRBV7-2, with D tentatively TRBD2 (6 bases). V gave up 4 bases and J gave up 1 base, with 9 bases separating them. Per germline, CDR1 SGHTA and CDR2 FQGNSA. The CDR3 runs to 14 residues. The CDR3 spells CASSWERGTDTQYF. CDR3 sequence (DNA): TGTGCCAGCAGCTGGGAGCGGGGCACAGATACGCAGTATTTT.

The J gene is TRBJ1-1, the V gene TRBV15, with 11 bases matching TRBD1. The CDR3 runs to 13 residues. Germline V gene sequence: CDR1 LNHNV, CDR2 YYDKDF (reference sequence). Germline trimming cut 8 bases from V and 5 bases from J; bases unmatched to any gene: 4. The CDR3, as DNA: TGTGCCACCGGACAGGGGGCGAGGACTGAAGCTTTCTTT. It yields the protein CATGQGARTEAFF.

This clonotype has only a few counts. This chain joins TRBV18 and TRBJ2-7; 7 bases are shared with TRBD1. The DNA end is more similar to TRBJ2-5, so the J call may be wrong. CDR3 size: 14 residues. Germline V gene sequence: CDR1 KGHSH, CDR2 LQKENI. The CDR3 loop reads CASSPPSGGETQYF. The CDR3 DNA reads TGTGCCAGCTCACCACCTTCAGGGGGAGAGACCCAGTACTTC.

In this sample, this clonotype turned up many times. The rearrangement links TRBV28 to TRBJ2-7; D is possibly TRBD2 (5 bases). Between the trimmed V and J ends, which lost 6 bases and 0 bases, there was a span of 18 bases. Germline V gene sequence: CDR1 MDHEN, CDR2 SYDVKM. This CDR3 has 16 residues. As DNA, the CDR3 is TGTGCCAGCAGGTACGGACTTGGGGTAGACTCCTACGAGCAGTACTTC. Its protein product is CASRYGLGVDSYEQYF.

The CDR3 is CSATLAGDLYEQYF. CDR3 coding DNA: TGCAGTGCTACCTTAGCGGGGGACCTGTACGAGCAGTACTTC. The V call is TRBV20-1, the J call TRBJ2-7; TRBD2 matches 9 bases. From germline, CDR1 is DFQATT and CDR2 SNEGSKA (reference sequence). The V gene end was trimmed by 4 bases and the J gene end by 4 bases; junction bases not matched to a gene: 8. The CDR3 contains 14 residues.

There are a few counts of this clonotype. CDR3 nucleotide sequence: TGTGCCATCAGTGAGATAGGGGGGCAGAATGGCTACACCTTC. Translated, it gives CAISEIGGQNGYTF. The chain couples TRBV10-3 to TRBJ1-2, with TRBD1 as a possible D gene (6 bases). Germline values: CDR1 ENHRY, CDR2 SYGVKD. V was shortened by 2 bases and J by 6 bases, with 13 bases between the two germline ends. CDR3 length: 14 amino acids.

This clonotype has more than one count but fewer than ten. The rearrangement joins TRBV6-5 to TRBJ2-7; D may correspond to TRBD1 or TRBD2 (5 bases each). Germline V gives CDR1 MNHEY, CDR2 SVGAGI. The CDR3 is 14 residues long. V was trimmed by 2 bases and J by 3 bases, leaving 11 bases between them. CDR3 amino acids: CASSYDGAFYEQYF. The CDR3 DNA sequence: TGTGCCAGCAGTTACGACGGGGCATTCTACGAGCAGTACTTC.

The chain uses TRBV5-1 and TRBJ2-7; no clear D. V lost 0 bases and J lost 5, with 12 bases in between. CDR3 size: 14 residues. CDR1 and CDR2 (germline): SGHRS, YFSETQ. In DNA, the CDR3 is TGCGCCAGCAGCTTGGACCAATCCGCTGACGAGCAGTACTTC. Its protein product is CASSLDQSADEQYF.

This clonotype was seen a few times. The V and J genes are TRBV5-1 and TRBJ2-1, with 12 bases fitting TRBD2. The CDR3 runs 20 residues. In germline, CDR1 is SGHRS, CDR2 YFSETQ. With V trimmed by 2 bases and J by 2 bases, 14 bases remained unmatched. CDR3 in amino acids: CASSFRWRTSGAVTYNEQFF. The DNA for the CDR3 is TGCGCCAGCAGCTTCCGGTGGCGGACTAGCGGGGCCGTAACCTACAATGAGCAGTTCTTC.

V and J are TRBV7-2 and TRBJ2-3; 9 bases align to TRBD1. J was trimmed by 4 bases and V by 0 bases; bases with no gene match: 2. Per germline, CDR1 SGHTA and CDR2 FQGNSA. The CDR3 is 15 amino acids. Here the CDR3 reads CASSLAQGASDTQYF. Here the CDR3 DNA reads TGTGCCAGCAGCTTAGCACAGGGGGCATCAGATACGCAGTATTTT.

V and J are TRBV18 and TRBJ2-1; possibly TRBD1 for D (6 bases). CDR1 is KGHSH and CDR2 is LQKENI in the germline V gene. Trimming took off 6 bases at V and 0 bases at J, with 12 bases between the two ends. CDR3 length: 15 amino acids. The CDR3 region is CASSTGFGSYNEQFF. As DNA, the CDR3 is TGTGCCAGCTCGACAGGTTTCGGCTCCTACAATGAGCAGTTCTTC. Full variable domain (remainder filled in from reference TRBV18 and TRBJ2-1): NAGVMQNPRHLVRRRGQEARLRCSPMKGHSHVYWYRQLPEEGLKFMVYLQKENIIDESGMPKERFSAEFPKEGPSILRIQQVVRGDSAAYFCASSTGFGSYNEQFFGPGTRLTVL.

As to this clonotype: At one of its ends the junction is not consistent with the germline gene, which may arise from a read error. V and J are TRBV12-3 or TRBV12-4 and TRBJ2-1, with a tentative D call TRBD2 (5 bases). This CDR3 spans 13 amino acids. In DNA form, the CDR3 reads TGTGCCGGCAGTTTAGCGCTCTACAATGAGCAGTTCTTC. Protein sequence: CAGSLALYNEQFF.

This clonotype has a count of ten or more. The V gene is TRBV28, the J gene TRBJ2-1; 7 bases fit TRBD2. The CDR3 sequence is 15 residues long. Trimming cost V 7 bases and J 4 bases; bases outside gene matches: 10. The V gene's germline CDR1 is MDHEN and CDR2 SYDVKM. The CDR3 region has the DNA TGTGCCAGCAACCTTGGGGGAGGGGATTACAATGAGCAGTTCTTC. It codes for CASNLGGGDYNEQFF.

This clonotype has a count of ten or more. V is TRBV20-1 and J is TRBJ2-1, with no clear D. Trimming shortened V by 4 bases and J by 0 bases, and 10 bases separated the two germline ends. The CDR3 spans 14 residues. The germline CDR1 and CDR2 sequences are DFQATT and SNEGSKA (reference sequence). The CDR3 DNA follows: TGCAGTGCTAAAACTCCCAGCTCCTACAATGAGCAGTTCTTC. Translated, it gives CSAKTPSSYNEQFF.

The chain recombines TRBV12-3 or TRBV12-4 with TRBJ2-1; 9 nucleotides match TRBD2. This CDR3 contains 14 residues. CDR3 nucleotide sequence: TGTGCTAGCGTTAGCGGGAGAACAAACAATGAGCAGTTCTTC. Its protein is CASVSGRTNNEQFF.

This clonotype was counted many times. V gene TRBV14 combines with J gene TRBJ2-1; TRBD2 matches 12 bases. J gave up 10 bases and V 1 base, and 5 bases lay outside the gene matches. The CDR3 runs 15 residues. CDR1 and CDR2 from the germline V gene are SGHDN and FVKESK. CDR3 in amino acids: CASSQGTSGTSEQFF. The CDR3 DNA is TGTGCCAGCAGCCAAGGGACTAGCGGGACCTCAGAGCAGTTCTTC.

This rearrangement joins TRBV7-8 to TRBJ2-3, with D tentatively TRBD1 (6 bases). The CDR3 spans 12 residues. Germline CDR1 is SGHVS and CDR2 is FQNEAQ. V was trimmed by 1 base and J by 11 bases, leaving 10 bases between them. For the CDR3, the DNA is TGTGCCAGCAGCTTAGACAGGGCAGGGCAGTATTTT. Its protein product is CASSLDRAGQYF.

The J gene is TRBJ1-1, the V gene TRBV6-2 or TRBV6-3, with 8 bases identical to TRBD1. The CDR3 totals 14 residues. Germline-derived CDR1 and CDR2 are MNHEY and SVGEGT. The J segment lost 0 bases and the V segment lost 10 bases, leaving 7 bases of the junction unmatched. Written as DNA, the CDR3 is TGTGCCACCCGGACAGGGACGTTGAACACTGAAGCTTTCTTT. It specifies CATRTGTLNTEAFF.

This chain connects TRBV28 to TRBJ1-4; D is possibly TRBD1 (5 bases). Trimming took 4 bases from V and 6 from J, leaving 9 bases between them. This CDR3 has 13 residues. CDR1 and CDR2 from the germline V gene are MDHEN and SYDVKM. CDR3 coding DNA: TGTGCCAGCAGTTGGGGACGTTATGAAAAACTGTTTTTT. It translates to CASSWGRYEKLFF. The complete variable domain, with remaining parts taken from reference TRBV28 and TRBJ1-4, reads DVKVTQSSRYLVKRTGEKVFLECVQDMDHENMFWYRQDPGLGLRLIYFSYDVKMKEKGDIPEGYSVSREKKERFSLILESASTNQTSMYLCASSWGRYEKLFFGSGTQLSVL.